This TCR beta chain came from a study of blood T cell repertoires in COVID-19. Study at large: The samples span acute and convalescent COVID-19 from the United States, Italy and Spain.

Trimming cost V 6 bases and J 8 bases; bases outside gene matches: 12. This CDR3 is built from 15 residues. Germline V CDR1 and CDR2: MNHNY, SVGAGI (reference sequence). Clones were read by immunoSEQ multiplex PCR, and TCRdb kept only the in-frame ones, dropping some. Here the sample spans 250,000 to 300,000 clones, roughly 85% being singletons. Participant ages covered about 18 to 89 years across about two dozen US areas. Sequencing used PBMCs or T cells enriched from blood (not recorded which). The gene calls are TRBV6-6 and TRBJ1-2; TRBD1 matches at 10 bases. The receptor was derived from a man aged 35-49 years who had been exposed to COVID-19. The chain's CDR3 is CASSGPGQGILGYTF. The CDR3 DNA reads TGTGCCAGCAGCGGCCCGGGACAGGGGATTTTAGGCTACACCTTC.